This T cell receptor (beta chain) originates from a study of human T cells and chemical hapten exposure. Individual cDNA molecules had unique molecular identifiers attached to them by the library. In TCRdb, the 5' RACE reads were re-called with MiXCR into one record per CDR3 protein. The sample yields 110,000 or so distinct CDR3 sequences, 19% seen once. The CDR3 is 15 amino acids. The germline V gene has CDR1 SGHRS and CDR2 YFSETQ. With 4 bases removed from V and 7 bases from J, the gap between germline ends came to 15 bases. Total RNA came from unfractionated whole blood. In its sample, this clonotype was seen many times.

The receptor comes from a human donor in good health. The genes are TRBV5-1 and TRBJ1-6; maybe TRBD1 (6 bases). CDR3: CASSVGHGGNSPLHF. The CDR3 DNA follows: TGCGCCAGCAGCGTGGGACACGGTGGAAATTCACCCCTCCACTTT.